The source of this T cell receptor beta chain is a study of Ad26.COV2.S vaccination and SARS-CoV-2 variants. Across the whole study: The authors gave Ad26.COV2.S intramuscularly, either once or twice 56 days apart.

Treatment reported: about 20 received Ad26.COV2.S at low or high dose, single or two shots; roughly five received placebo; per-sample allocation not given. The samples were gathered on day 63 after the first injection of vaccine or placebo. Wuhan-strain spike was delivered by a replication-incompetent Ad26 vector. Repertoires were generated with immunoSEQ multiplex PCR, while TCRdb's copy carries only in-frame clones and drops some. The profile shows about 400,000 clones, 89% of them singletons. The study's findings and limits: The TCR-based breadth and depth measures might underestimate overall T cell responses.

Germline loops: CDR1 SGHNT, CDR2 YENEEA. There are 15 residues in the CDR3. The V end lost 2 bases, the J end lost 3 bases, and 12 bases lay between the germline ends. Notes on this clone: Its antigen is unidentified.

This material consisted of peripheral blood, taken in a trial of Ad26.COV2.S vaccine versus placebo. The chain recombines TRBV11-3 with TRBJ2-3; D is ambiguous. The TCR originated in a person aged 18 to 65 who received the Ad26.COV2.S COVID-19 vaccine or a placebo. The CDR3 loop reads CASSLLDSWTDTQYF. In DNA, the CDR3 is TGTGCCAGCAGCTTACTAGATTCCTGGACAGATACGCAGTATTTT.